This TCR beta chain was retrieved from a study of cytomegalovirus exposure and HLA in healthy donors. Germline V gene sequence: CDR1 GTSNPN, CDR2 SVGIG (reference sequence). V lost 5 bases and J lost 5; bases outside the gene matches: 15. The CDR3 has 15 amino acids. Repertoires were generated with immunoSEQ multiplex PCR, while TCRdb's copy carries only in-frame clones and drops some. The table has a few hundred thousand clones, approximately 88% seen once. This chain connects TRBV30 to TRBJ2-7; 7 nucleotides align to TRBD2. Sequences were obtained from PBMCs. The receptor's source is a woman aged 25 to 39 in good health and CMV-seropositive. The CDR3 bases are TGTGCCTGGGACGTTGGGGGGGTCGGATTCCACGAGCAGTACTTC. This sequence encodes CAWDVGGVGFHEQYF.